This TCR beta chain was observed in a study of shared clonotypes between healthy human individuals. V lost 8 bases to trimming and J lost 5 bases, with 15 bases between them. The germline V gene has CDR1 MRHNA and CDR2 SNTAGT. This CDR3 contains 14 residues. Generated by immunoSEQ multiplex PCR, the TCRdb table keeps only in-frame clones and is missing some. The sample holds more than 1.2 million clones; approximately 98.5% are singletons and the top ten take roughly 0.35%. J is TRBJ2-2 and V is TRBV6-4; D tentatively reads TRBD1 or TRBD2 (5 bases each). Sequenced: naive CD4+ T cells sorted from blood. The subset denotes: CD45RA+ positively selected. This sequence was found in a man between 25 and 39 years old in good health. The CDR3 region is CASEKERGTGELFF. Here the CDR3 DNA reads TGTGCCAGCGAAAAAGAGAGGGGTACCGGGGAGCTGTTTTTT.